The clone carrying this T cell receptor beta chain was seen only a few times. The sample originates from a study of OX40 agonist ivuxolimab in advanced cancers. Repertoires were generated with immunoSEQ multiplex PCR, while TCRdb's copy carries only in-frame clones and drops some. The sample has around 39,000 clones; roughly 82% are singletons. The CDR3 extends over 16 amino acids. Trimming left V 1 base short and J 7 bases short, with 17 bases between. The germline CDR1 and CDR2 sequences are MGHRA and YSYEKL. The sample in question was CD4+ or CD8+ T cells sorted from blood, obtained in a trial of the OX40 agonist ivuxolimab. This chain joins TRBV4-1 and TRBJ2-1, with a weak D call TRBD2 (6 bases). The clonotype originates from an adult with an advanced solid tumor such as melanoma, head and neck, liver or kidney cancer. As DNA, the CDR3 is TGCGCCAGCAGCCAAGTTCTGGGGAGGCCTGTTAATGAGCAGTTCTTC. Translating gives CASSQVLGRPVNEQFF.